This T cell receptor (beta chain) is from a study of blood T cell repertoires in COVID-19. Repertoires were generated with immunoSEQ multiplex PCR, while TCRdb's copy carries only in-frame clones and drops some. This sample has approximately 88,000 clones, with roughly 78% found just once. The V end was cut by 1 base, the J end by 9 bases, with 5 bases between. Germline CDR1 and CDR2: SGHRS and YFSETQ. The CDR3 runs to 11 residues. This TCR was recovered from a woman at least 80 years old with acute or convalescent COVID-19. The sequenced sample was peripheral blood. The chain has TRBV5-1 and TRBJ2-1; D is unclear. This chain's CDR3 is CASSLTGEQFF. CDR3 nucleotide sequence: TGCGCCAGCAGCTTGACGGGTGAGCAGTTCTTC.